The text below deals with one T cell receptor beta chain. What it recognizes is unknown. The CDR3 is 17 amino acids. CDR1 is LNHNV, CDR2 YYDKDF, per germline (reference sequence). V lost 3 bases and J lost 3; bases outside the gene matches: 10. This sample is drawn from a study of response to subunit inactivated influenza vaccine. TCRdb re-analysed the RT-PCR reads in MiXCR, keeping a single row per CDR3 protein. The sample includes about 780,000 distinct CDR3 sequences, around 18% of them seen just once. Findings of the study overall: Authors suggested that a seasonal influenza vaccination recruits few new T cells each time.

This TCR was sampled from a man between 50 and 59 years old who received an inactivated influenza vaccine. The rearrangement links TRBV15 to TRBJ2-7, with 11 nucleotides matching TRBD2. This specimen was PBMCs from blood, taken roughly 5 days after vaccination. CDR3: CATSRGAGTSGIYEQYF. The CDR3 DNA sequence: TGTGCCACCAGCAGGGGGGCCGGGACTAGCGGAATCTACGAGCAGTACTTC.